Each of the 17 T cell receptor beta chains below was sequenced from the same sample in a study of cytomegalovirus exposure and HLA in healthy donors (dated by TCRdb to 2015 to 2018). The method behind the library was the immunoSEQ multiplex PCR assay. For the multiplex PCR, a mixture combining 60 forward primers for TCR Vbeta segments and 13 reverse primers for TCR Jbeta segments was used. TCRdb carries this immuneACCESS record with in-frame sequences only. Its versions omit some clonotypes, under half of them owing to an unresolved V gene in the studies checked, with the rest unexplained. Here the sample has around 130,000 clones; roughly 80% occur a single time. The ten most abundant clones make up about 4% of the sample. Material: PBMCs. These receptors originate from a woman aged 40-49 years in good health and CMV-seronegative.

Regarding this clone: A junction end diverges from the germline sequence, so it may reflect a read error. The chain combines TRBV7-7 with TRBJ1-1; the D gene is possibly TRBD1 (6 bases). The CDR3 has 13 amino acids. CDR1 and CDR2 (germline): SSHAT, FNYEAQ (reference sequence). The CDR3 is CASSSDRNTEAFF. DNA for the CDR3: TGTGCTAGCAGCTCGGACAGAAACACTGAAGCTTTCTTT.

The gene calls are TRBV5-1 and TRBJ2-1, with 10 bases lining up with TRBD2. With 2 bases clipped from V and 9 bases from J, the junction kept 8 bases outside the gene matches. CDR3 length: 15 amino acids. In germline, CDR1 is SGHRS, CDR2 YFSETQ. CDR3 sequence reads: CASSLGLAGDGEQFF. CDR3 coding DNA: TGCGCCAGCAGCTTAGGGCTAGCGGGAGATGGTGAGCAGTTCTTC.

V usage is TRBV9 and J usage is TRBJ2-3, with a possible D match to TRBD2 (5 bases). Germline-derived CDR1 and CDR2 are SGDLS and YYNGEE. CDR3 length equals 13 residues. Trimming removed 0 bases at V and 10 bases at J, with 12 bases between. CDR3 nucleotides: TGTGCCAGCAGCGTAGGAGGGTTCGAGGCGCAGTATTTT. Its translation is CASSVGGFEAQYF. Full variable domain (outside the CDR3, taken from reference TRBV9 and TRBJ2-3): DSGVTQTPKHLITATGQRVTLRCSPRSGDLSVYWYQQSLDQGLQFLIQYYNGEERAKGNILERFSAQQFPDLHSELNLSSLELGDSALYFCASSVGGFEAQYFGPGTRLTVL.

The chain recombines TRBV27 with TRBJ1-2, with no clear D. V was pared by 2 bases and J by 8 bases, with 12 bases between. The CDR3 totals 13 residues. CDR1 and CDR2 (germline): MNHEY, SMNVEV (reference sequence). The CDR3 coding sequence is TGTGCCAGCAGTTTAAACCCCCCGGGGGGCTACACCTTC. It specifies CASSLNPPGGYTF.

J is TRBJ2-2 and V is TRBV11-3; possibly TRBD2 for D (5 bases). This CDR3 comprises 16 residues. V lost 5 bases to trimming and J lost 0 bases, with 13 bases between them. Germline V lookup: CDR1 SGHNT, CDR2 YENEEA. The DNA of the CDR3 is TGTGCCAGCAGCCCATCATACGGGGCGAACACCGGGGAGCTGTTTTTT. This codes for CASSPSYGANTGELFF. Drawing the rest from reference TRBV11-3 and TRBJ2-2, the complete variable domain is EAGVVQSPRYKIIEKKQPVAFWCNPISGHNTLYWYLQNLGQGPELLIRYENEEAVDDSQLPKDRFSAERLKGVDSTLKIQPAELGDSAVYLCASSPSYGANTGELFFGEGSRLTVL.

The genes are TRBV7-3 and TRBJ1-2; D unclear. Trimming took off 6 bases at V and 8 bases at J, with 19 bases between the two ends. Germline V gives CDR1 SGHTA, CDR2 FQGTGA. This CDR3 comprises 14 residues. The CDR3 DNA follows: TGTGCCAGCAGTCCCGGCGGCCGTGTTCAGGGCTACACCTTC. This gives the protein CASSPGGRVQGYTF. The full variable domain, in which reference TRBV7-3 and TRBJ1-2 provide the parts outside the CDR3, is GAGVSQTPSNKVTEKGKYVELRCDPISGHTALYWYRQSLGQGPEFLIYFQGTGAADDSGLPNDRFFAVRPEGSVSTLKIQRTERGDSAVYLCASSPGGRVQGYTFGSGTRLTVV.

V gene TRBV4-1 combines with J gene TRBJ2-7, with 7 positions matching TRBD2. The ends lost 0 bases at V and 3 bases at J; junction bases unmatched: 5. This CDR3 is 15 amino acids long. Germline CDR1 is MGHRA and CDR2 is YSYEKL. The CDR3: CASSQEGGKLYEQYF. The CDR3 DNA sequence: TGCGCCAGCAGCCAAGAGGGAGGGAAGCTCTACGAGCAGTACTTC.

The rearrangement links TRBV6-1 to TRBJ1-4; D is unclear. V was trimmed by 7 bases and J by 4 bases, leaving 7 bases between them. The germline CDR1 and CDR2 sequences are MNHNS and SASEGT. The CDR3 has 12 residues. This chain's CDR3 is CASNAGNEKLFF. The DNA of the CDR3 is TGTGCCAGCAATGCGGGTAATGAAAAACTGTTTTTT.

The chain employs TRBV4-3 and TRBJ2-3; TRBD2 aligns across 9 bases. Germline V gene data show CDR1 as LGHNA and CDR2 as YSLEER. V lost 0 bases to trimming and J lost 2 bases; unmatched junction nucleotides: 3. This CDR3 region has 16 residues. The CDR3 DNA follows: TGCGCCAGCAGCCAAGATGCGGGAGGGGACACAGATACGCAGTATTTT. Translation: CASSQDAGGDTDTQYF.

The V and J genes are TRBV4-3 and TRBJ2-1, with 7 bases matching TRBD2. V gave up 8 bases and J gave up 5 bases; unmatched junction bases: 3. Germline CDR1 and CDR2: LGHNA and YSLEER. The CDR3 is made up of 12 amino acids. The CDR3 loop reads CASGGRNNEQFF. The CDR3 nucleotides read TGCGCCAGCGGCGGGAGAAACAATGAGCAGTTCTTC.

V and J are TRBV4-1 and TRBJ2-5; 7 nucleotides match TRBD1. The J segment lost 7 bases and the V segment lost 1 base, leaving 18 bases of the junction unmatched. CDR3 length: 18 amino acids. CDR1 is MGHRA, CDR2 YSYEKL, per germline. The CDR3 loop is CASSQGGGLQGRLGTQYF. The DNA for the CDR3 is TGCGCCAGCAGCCAAGGAGGCGGGCTACAGGGGCGATTAGGGACCCAGTACTTC.

The rearrangement uses TRBV9 and TRBJ2-7, with 7 bases lining up with TRBD2. CDR3 size: 16 residues. V lost 0 bases and J lost 2; bases outside the gene matches: 8. CDR1 is SGDLS and CDR2 is YYNGEE in the germline V gene. CDR3: CASSVGFGTTAYEQYF. The CDR3 region has the DNA TGTGCCAGCAGCGTAGGTTTTGGGACTACCGCCTACGAGCAGTACTTC.

The rearrangement links TRBV7-9 to TRBJ1-5; 9 bases map to TRBD1. The CDR3 extends over 19 amino acids. The germline gives CDR1 SEHNR, CDR2 FQNEAQ (reference sequence). Losses at the gene ends were 5 bases for V and 2 bases for J; bases not matched to a gene: 16. CDR3 coding DNA: TGTGCCAGCAGCCCCCGGACAGGGGTTCCCCTTGTTGGCAATCAGCCCCAGCATTTT. This codes for CASSPRTGVPLVGNQPQHF.

This clone was counted a single time. Here the CDR3 reads CASRADGNTIYF. The CDR3 bases are TGTGCCAGCAGGGCAGATGGAAACACCATATATTTT. The V and J genes are TRBV25-1 and TRBJ1-3; D is ambiguous. The CDR3 runs 12 residues. Trimming took off 6 bases at V and 3 bases at J, with 6 bases between the two ends. Germline CDR1 reads MGHDK; CDR2 reads SYGVNS. The variable domain in full, completed from reference TRBV25-1 and TRBJ1-3, reads EADIYQTPRYLVIGTGKKITLECSQTMGHDKMYWYQQDPGMELHLIHYSYGVNSTEKGDLSSESTVSRIRTEHFPLTLESARPSHTSQYLCASRADGNTIYFGEGSWLTVV.

The V gene is TRBV28, the J gene TRBJ1-6, with D tentatively TRBD1 (5 bases). The ends were cut back, 2 bases at V and 13 bases at J, with 12 bases in the middle. This CDR3 has 13 residues. Germline CDR1 is MDHEN and CDR2 is SYDVKM. The CDR3 coding sequence is TGTGCCAGCAGTTTAGGGGCTAAGTCGCCCCTCCACTTT. Translation: CASSLGAKSPLHF. Full variable domain (rest looked up from reference TRBV28 and TRBJ1-6): DVKVTQSSRYLVKRTGEKVFLECVQDMDHENMFWYRQDPGLGLRLIYFSYDVKMKEKGDIPEGYSVSREKKERFSLILESASTNQTSMYLCASSLGAKSPLHFGNGTRLTVT.

In its sample, this clone was seen once. The chain carries TRBV5-6 and TRBJ2-3; D gene ambiguous. The CDR3 contains 15 residues. CDR1 SGHDT and CDR2 YYEEEE come from the germline V gene. Between the trimmed V and J ends, which lost 0 bases and 0 bases, there was a span of 8 bases. The CDR3 here is CASSLDGGSTDTQYF. CDR3 nucleotides: TGTGCCAGCAGCTTGGACGGCGGTAGCACAGATACGCAGTATTTT.

The rearrangement links TRBV4-2 to TRBJ2-1; 9 bases match TRBD2. The V segment lost 0 bases and the J segment 6 bases; nucleotides outside the gene matches: 9. CDR3 length equals 17 residues. From germline, CDR1 is LGHNA and CDR2 YNFKEQ. CDR3 nucleotides: TGTGCCAGCAGCCAAGATTACCCTAGCGGGATGGGCAATGAGCAGTTCTTC. Its protein is CASSQDYPSGMGNEQFF.